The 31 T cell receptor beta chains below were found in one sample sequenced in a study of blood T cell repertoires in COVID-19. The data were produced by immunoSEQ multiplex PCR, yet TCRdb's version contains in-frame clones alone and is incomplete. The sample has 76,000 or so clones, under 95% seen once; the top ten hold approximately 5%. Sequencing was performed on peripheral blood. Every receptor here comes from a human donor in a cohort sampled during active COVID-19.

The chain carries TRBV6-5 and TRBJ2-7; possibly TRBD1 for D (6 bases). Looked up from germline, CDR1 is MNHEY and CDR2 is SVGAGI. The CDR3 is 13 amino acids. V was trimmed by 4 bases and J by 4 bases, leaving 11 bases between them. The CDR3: CASSSGTIYEQYF. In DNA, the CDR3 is TGTGCCAGCAGTTCTGGGACAATTTACGAGCAGTACTTC.

The CDR3 spells CASTLTVNTGELFF. In nucleotides, the CDR3 is TGTGCCAGCACCCTAACAGTGAACACCGGGGAGCTGTTTTTT. The rearrangement links TRBV6-6 to TRBJ2-2; D is unresolved. CDR1 is MNHNY, CDR2 SVGAGI, per germline (reference sequence). This CDR3 comprises 14 residues. V was clipped by 7 bases and J by 1 base, with 10 bases between them.

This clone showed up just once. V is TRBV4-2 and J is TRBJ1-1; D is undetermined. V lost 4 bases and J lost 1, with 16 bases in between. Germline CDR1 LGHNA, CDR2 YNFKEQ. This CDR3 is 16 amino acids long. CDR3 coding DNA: TGTGCCAGCAGCCTCGTCGATGGCCGGGGGAACACTGAAGCTTTCTTT. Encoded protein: CASSLVDGRGNTEAFF.

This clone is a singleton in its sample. CDR3 region: CASSLGQGGTDTQYF. The CDR3 nucleotides read TGTGCCAGCAGCCTAGGACAGGGGGGGACAGATACGCAGTATTTT. The chain employs TRBV7-2 and TRBJ2-3; 10 positions match TRBD1. V dropped 5 bases and J dropped 3; count of bases not matched to a gene: 5. Looked up from germline, CDR1 is SGHTA and CDR2 is FQGNSA. The CDR3 is made up of 15 amino acids.

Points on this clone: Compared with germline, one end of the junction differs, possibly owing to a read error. CDR3 residues: CRCVILGSF. The CDR3 DNA sequence: TGCAGGTGCGTGATCTTGGGCTCCTTT. V gene TRBV20-1 combines with J gene TRBJ2-3; D is unresolved. Germline V gives CDR1 DFQATT, CDR2 SNEGSKA (reference sequence). The CDR3 spans 9 residues.

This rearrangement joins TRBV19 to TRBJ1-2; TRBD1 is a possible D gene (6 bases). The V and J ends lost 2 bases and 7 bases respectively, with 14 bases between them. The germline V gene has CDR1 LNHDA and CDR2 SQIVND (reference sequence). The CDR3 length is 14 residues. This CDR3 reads CASSINRDLGGYTF. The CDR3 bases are TGTGCCAGTAGTATAAACAGGGATCTCGGTGGCTACACCTTC.

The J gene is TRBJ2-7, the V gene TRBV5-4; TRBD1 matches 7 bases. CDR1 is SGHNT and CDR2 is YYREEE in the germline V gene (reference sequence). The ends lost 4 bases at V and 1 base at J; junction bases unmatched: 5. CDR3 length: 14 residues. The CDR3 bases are TGTGCCAGCAGCCTGCTGGACAGGTCCTACGAGCAGTACTTC. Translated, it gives CASSLLDRSYEQYF.

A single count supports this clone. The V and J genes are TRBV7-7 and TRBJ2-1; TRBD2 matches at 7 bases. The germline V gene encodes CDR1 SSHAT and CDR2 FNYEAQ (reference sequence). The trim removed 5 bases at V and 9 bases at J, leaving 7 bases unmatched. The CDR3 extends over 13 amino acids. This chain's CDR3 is CASSPPRTSEQFF. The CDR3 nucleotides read TGTGCCAGCAGCCCCCCTAGGACTAGTGAGCAGTTCTTC.

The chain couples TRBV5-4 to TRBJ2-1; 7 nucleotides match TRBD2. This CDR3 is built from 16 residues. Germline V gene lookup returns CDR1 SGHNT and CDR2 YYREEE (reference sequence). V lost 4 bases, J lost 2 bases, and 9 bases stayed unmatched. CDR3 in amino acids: CASSPGGAGTYNEQFF. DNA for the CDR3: TGTGCCAGCAGCCCCGGTGGAGCGGGGACCTACAATGAGCAGTTCTTC.

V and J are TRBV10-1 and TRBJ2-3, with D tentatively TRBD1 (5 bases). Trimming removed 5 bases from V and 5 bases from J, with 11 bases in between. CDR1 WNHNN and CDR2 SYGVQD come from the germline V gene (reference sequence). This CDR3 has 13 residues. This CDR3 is CASSSQGRDTQYF. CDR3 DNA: TGCGCCAGCAGTAGTCAGGGAAGAGATACGCAGTATTTT.

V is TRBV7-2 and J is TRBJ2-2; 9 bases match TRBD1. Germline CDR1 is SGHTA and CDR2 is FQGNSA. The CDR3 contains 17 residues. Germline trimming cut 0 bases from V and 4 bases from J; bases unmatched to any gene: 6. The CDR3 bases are TGTGCCAGCAGCTTAGCGATTGAGACAGGGGGCACCGGGGAGCTGTTTTTT. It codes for CASSLAIETGGTGELFF.

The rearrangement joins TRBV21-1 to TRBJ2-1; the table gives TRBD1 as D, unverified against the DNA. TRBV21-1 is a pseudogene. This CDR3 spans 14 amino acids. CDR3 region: CASSGQALRSEQFF. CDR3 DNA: TGTGCCAGCAGCGGACAGGCCCTAAGAAGTGAGCAGTTCTTC.

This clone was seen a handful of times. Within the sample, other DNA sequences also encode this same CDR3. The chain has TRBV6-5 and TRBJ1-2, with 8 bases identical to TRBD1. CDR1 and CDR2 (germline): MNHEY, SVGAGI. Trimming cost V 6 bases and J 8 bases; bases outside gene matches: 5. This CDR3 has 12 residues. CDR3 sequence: CASSRDRGGYTF. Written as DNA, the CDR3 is TGTGCCAGCAGCCGTGACAGGGGAGGCTACACCTTC.

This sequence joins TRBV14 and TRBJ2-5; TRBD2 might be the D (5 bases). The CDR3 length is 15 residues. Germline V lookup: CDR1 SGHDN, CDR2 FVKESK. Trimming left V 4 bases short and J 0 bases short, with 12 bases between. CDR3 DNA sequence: TGTGCCAGCAGCCTCGGACTCGTGTACCAAGAGACCCAGTACTTC. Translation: CASSLGLVYQETQYF.

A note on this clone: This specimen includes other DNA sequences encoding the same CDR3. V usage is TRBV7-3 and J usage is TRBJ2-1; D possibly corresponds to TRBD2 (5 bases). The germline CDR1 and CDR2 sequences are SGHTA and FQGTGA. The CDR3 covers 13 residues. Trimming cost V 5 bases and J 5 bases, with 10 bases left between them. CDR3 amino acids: CASSLGLNNEQFF. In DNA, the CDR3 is TGTGCCAGCAGCCTTGGACTCAACAATGAGCAGTTCTTC.

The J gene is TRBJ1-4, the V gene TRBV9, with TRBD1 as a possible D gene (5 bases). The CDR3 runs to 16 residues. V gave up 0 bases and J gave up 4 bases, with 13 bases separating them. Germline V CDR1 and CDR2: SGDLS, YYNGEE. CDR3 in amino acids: CASSVGLTDHNEKLFF. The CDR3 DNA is TGTGCCAGCAGCGTAGGACTGACAGACCATAATGAAAAACTGTTTTTT.

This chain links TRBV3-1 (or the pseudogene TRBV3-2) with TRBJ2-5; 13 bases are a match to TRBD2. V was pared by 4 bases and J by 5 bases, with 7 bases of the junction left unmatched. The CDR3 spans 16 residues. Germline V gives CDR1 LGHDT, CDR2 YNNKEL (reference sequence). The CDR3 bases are TGTGCCAGCAGCCCGAGGACTAGCGGGGGCCTGGAGACCCAGTACTTC. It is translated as CASSPRTSGGLETQYF.

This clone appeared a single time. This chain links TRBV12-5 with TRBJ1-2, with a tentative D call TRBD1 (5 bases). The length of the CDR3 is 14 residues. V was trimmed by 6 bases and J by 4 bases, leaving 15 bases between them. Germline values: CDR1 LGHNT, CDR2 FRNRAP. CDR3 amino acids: CASGDPLGGYGYTF. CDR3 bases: TGTGCTAGTGGGGACCCTCTGGGGGGCTATGGCTACACCTTC.

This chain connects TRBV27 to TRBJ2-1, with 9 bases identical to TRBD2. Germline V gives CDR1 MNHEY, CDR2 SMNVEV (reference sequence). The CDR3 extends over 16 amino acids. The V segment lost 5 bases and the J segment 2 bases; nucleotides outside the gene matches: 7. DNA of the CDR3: TGTGCCAGCAGTCCCCATAGCGGGGGCGCCTACAATGAGCAGTTCTTC. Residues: CASSPHSGGAYNEQFF.

The DNA of the CDR3 is TGTGCCAGCTCACGGAGGGCCTCGGACAGGTGGGGCGAGACCCAGTACTTC. Its translation is CASSRRASDRWGETQYF. The chain links TRBV18 to TRBJ2-5, with D perhaps matching TRBD1 (7 bases). Looked up from germline, CDR1 is KGHSH and CDR2 is LQKENI. The length of the CDR3 is 17 residues. Trimming pared 4 bases from V and 5 bases from J, leaving 23 bases between. The full variable domain, completed using reference TRBV18 and TRBJ2-5, is NAGVMQNPRHLVRRRGQEARLRCSPMKGHSHVYWYRQLPEEGLKFMVYLQKENIIDESGMPKERFSAEFPKEGPSILRIQQVVRGDSAAYFCASSRRASDRWGETQYFGPGTRLLVL.

CDR3 sequence: CASSQDRGHRNTEAFF. The CDR3 DNA reads TGTGCCAGCAGCCAAGATAGGGGACACAGGAACACTGAAGCTTTCTTT. This chain connects TRBV3-1 (or the pseudogene TRBV3-2) to TRBJ1-1; D might be TRBD1 (6 bases). This CDR3 has 16 amino acids. With 0 bases removed from V and 1 base from J, the gap between germline ends came to 12 bases. Germline V lookup: CDR1 LGHDT, CDR2 YNNKEL (reference sequence).

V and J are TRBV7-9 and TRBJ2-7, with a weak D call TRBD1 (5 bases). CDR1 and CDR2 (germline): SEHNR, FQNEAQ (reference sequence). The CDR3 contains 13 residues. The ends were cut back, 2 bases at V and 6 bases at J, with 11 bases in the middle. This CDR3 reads CASSLLSQGEQYF. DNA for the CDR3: TGTGCCAGCAGCTTACTGTCCCAGGGCGAGCAGTACTTC. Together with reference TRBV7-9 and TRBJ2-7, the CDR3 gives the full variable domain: DTGVSQNPRHKITKRGQNVTFRCDPISEHNRLYWYRQTLGQGPEFLTYFQNEAQLEKSRLLSDRFSAERPKGSFSTLEIQRTEQGDSAMYLCASSLLSQGEQYFGPGTRLTVT.

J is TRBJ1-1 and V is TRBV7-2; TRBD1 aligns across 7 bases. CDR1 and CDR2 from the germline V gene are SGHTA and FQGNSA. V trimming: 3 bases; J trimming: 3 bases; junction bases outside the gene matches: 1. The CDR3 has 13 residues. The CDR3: CASSFTGDTEAFF. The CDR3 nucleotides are TGTGCCAGCAGCTTCACAGGGGACACTGAAGCTTTCTTT.

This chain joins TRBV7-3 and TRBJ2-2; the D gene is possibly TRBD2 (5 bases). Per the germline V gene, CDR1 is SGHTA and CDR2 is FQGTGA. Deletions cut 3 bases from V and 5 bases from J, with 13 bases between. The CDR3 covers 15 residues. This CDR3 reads CASSLRPSGTGELFF. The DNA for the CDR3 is TGTGCCAGCAGCTTGAGGCCCTCGGGGACCGGGGAGCTGTTTTTT.

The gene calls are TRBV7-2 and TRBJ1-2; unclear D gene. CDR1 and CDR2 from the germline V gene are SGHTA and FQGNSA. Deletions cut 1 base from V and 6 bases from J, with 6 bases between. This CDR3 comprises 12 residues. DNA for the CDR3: TGTGCCAGCAGCTTAGGGTGGCATGGCTACACCTTC. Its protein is CASSLGWHGYTF.

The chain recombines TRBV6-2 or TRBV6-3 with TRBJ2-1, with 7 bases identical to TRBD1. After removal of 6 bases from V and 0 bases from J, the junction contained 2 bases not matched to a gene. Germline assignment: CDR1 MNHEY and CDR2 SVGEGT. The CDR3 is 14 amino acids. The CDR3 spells CASSRDSSYNEQFF. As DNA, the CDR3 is TGTGCCAGCAGCCGGGACAGCTCCTACAATGAGCAGTTCTTC.

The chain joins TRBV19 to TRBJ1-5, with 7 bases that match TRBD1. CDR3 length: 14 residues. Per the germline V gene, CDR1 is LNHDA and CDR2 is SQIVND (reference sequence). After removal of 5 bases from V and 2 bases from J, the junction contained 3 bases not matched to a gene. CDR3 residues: CASSYTGGNQPQHF. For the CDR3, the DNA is TGTGCCAGTAGTTACACAGGGGGCAATCAGCCCCAGCATTTT. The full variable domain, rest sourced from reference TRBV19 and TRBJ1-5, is DGGITQSPKYLFRKEGQNVTLSCEQNLNHDAMYWYRQDPGQGLRLIYYSQIVNDFQKGDIAEGYSVSREKKESFPLTVTSAQKNPTAFYLCASSYTGGNQPQHFGDGTRLSIL.

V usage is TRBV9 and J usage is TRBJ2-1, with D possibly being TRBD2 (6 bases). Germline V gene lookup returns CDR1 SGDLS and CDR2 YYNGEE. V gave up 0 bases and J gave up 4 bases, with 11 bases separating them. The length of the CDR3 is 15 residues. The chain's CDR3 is CASSVAGEYYNEQFF. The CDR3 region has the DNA TGTGCCAGCAGCGTAGCGGGGGAGTATTACAATGAGCAGTTCTTC. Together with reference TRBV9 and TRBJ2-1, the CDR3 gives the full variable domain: DSGVTQTPKHLITATGQRVTLRCSPRSGDLSVYWYQQSLDQGLQFLIQYYNGEERAKGNILERFSAQQFPDLHSELNLSSLELGDSALYFCASSVAGEYYNEQFFGPGTRLTVL.

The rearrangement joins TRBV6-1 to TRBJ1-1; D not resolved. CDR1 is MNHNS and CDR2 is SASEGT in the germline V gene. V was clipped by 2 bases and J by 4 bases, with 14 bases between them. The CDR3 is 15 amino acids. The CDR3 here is CASSENRGFLTEAFF. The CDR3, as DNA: TGTGCCAGCAGTGAAAATCGGGGATTTCTCACTGAAGCTTTCTTT.

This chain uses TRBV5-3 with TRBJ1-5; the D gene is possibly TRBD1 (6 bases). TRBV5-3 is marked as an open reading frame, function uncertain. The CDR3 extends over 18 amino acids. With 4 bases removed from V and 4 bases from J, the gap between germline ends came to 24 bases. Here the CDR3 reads CARSLFPLTMTGNQPQHF. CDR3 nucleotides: TGTGCCAGAAGCCTCTTCCCTTTAACAATGACAGGTAATCAGCCCCAGCATTTT.

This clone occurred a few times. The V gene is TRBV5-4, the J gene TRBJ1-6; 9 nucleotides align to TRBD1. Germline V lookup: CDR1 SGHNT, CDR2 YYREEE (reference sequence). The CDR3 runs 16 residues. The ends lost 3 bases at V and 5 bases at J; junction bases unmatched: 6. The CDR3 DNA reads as TGTGCCAGCAGCTGGAGGCGGACAGGGGATAATTCACCCCTCCACTTT. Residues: CASSWRRTGDNSPLHF.